The text below deals with one TCR beta chain. The CDR3 has 17 amino acids. The record originates from a study of shared clonotypes between healthy human individuals. Background on the study: Serving as donors were a couple of women and a few men, whose ages spanned 18 to 49.

Profiling relied on immunoSEQ multiplex PCR, and the TCRdb table lists in-frame clones only, not all of them. In the table there are about 520,000 clones, roughly 80% of which are singletons. This TCR was recovered from a woman between 35 and 50 years old in good health. Some clones in this sample may be carry-over from other donors' samples. V gene TRBV21-1 combines with J gene TRBJ2-1; the D call of TRBD2 is as the table states it, not checked on the DNA. TRBV21-1 is described as a pseudogene. The sequenced sample was PBMCs. CDR3 bases: TGTGCCAGCACCCCGTGTGGAGGAGGACTAGCGGGAGATGAGCAGTTCTTC. It translates to CASTPCGGGLAGDEQFF.